These 32 T cell receptor beta chains share one sample of origin, sequenced in a study of Ad26.COV2.S vaccination and SARS-CoV-2 variants (dated by TCRdb to the early 2020s). Receptors were amplified or captured by the immunoSEQ multiplex PCR assay. TCRdb carries this immuneACCESS record with in-frame sequences only. Its versions omit some clonotypes, under half of them owing to an unresolved V gene in the studies checked, with the rest unexplained. The sample has 350,000 to 450,000 clones on record, roughly 84% of them singletons. The ten most abundant clones make up about 3% of the sample. What the treatment or condition label conveys for this sample: roughly 20 received Ad26.COV2.S at low or high dose, single or two shots; five or six received placebo; per-sample allocation not given. Repertoires of vaccine and placebo recipients were sequenced from samples collected on day 63 after the first injection.

The input for sequencing was peripheral blood, taken in a trial of Ad26.COV2.S vaccine versus placebo. The receptors here all came from a person between 18 and 59 years old who received the Ad26.COV2.S COVID-19 vaccine or a placebo.

V gene TRBV25-1 combines with J gene TRBJ2-7; D may be TRBD1 (5 bases). Trimming stripped 3 bases from V and 2 bases from J, with 11 bases between. Germline V gene sequence: CDR1 MGHDK, CDR2 SYGVNS. This CDR3 contains 14 residues. The CDR3 spells CASSEYRPPYEQYF. CDR3 bases: TGTGCCAGCAGTGAGTACAGGCCGCCCTACGAGCAGTACTTC.

This clone was observed a single time. This rearrangement joins TRBV5-6 to TRBJ2-3, with D tentatively TRBD2 (5 bases). The V gene lost 4 bases and the J gene lost 0 bases, with 12 bases spanning the gap. CDR1 SGHDT and CDR2 YYEEEE come from the germline V gene. The CDR3 covers 15 residues. This chain's CDR3 is CASSGGSTSTDTQYF. The CDR3 DNA sequence: TGTGCCAGCAGCGGCGGGTCTACTAGCACAGATACGCAGTATTTT.

V is TRBV4-1 and J is TRBJ2-3; 7 positions agree with TRBD2. V trimming: 2 bases; J trimming: 5 bases; junction bases outside the gene matches: 10. CDR3 length: 16 amino acids. Per the germline V gene, CDR1 is MGHRA and CDR2 is YSYEKL. The CDR3 here is CASSQLTSASGDTQYF. The CDR3 DNA reads as TGCGCCAGCAGCCAACTCACTAGCGCCTCAGGAGATACGCAGTATTTT.

The CDR3: CASSIRLVYEQYF. As DNA, the CDR3 is TGTGCCAGTAGTATACGTCTAGTTTACGAGCAGTACTTC. The gene calls are TRBV19 and TRBJ2-7; no clear D. The germline V gene has CDR1 LNHDA and CDR2 SQIVND (reference sequence). V was shortened by 2 bases and J by 4 bases, with 9 bases between the two germline ends. The CDR3 runs 13 residues.

The chain uses TRBV21-1 and TRBJ2-7; the D segment call TRBD1 is taken from the table without a DNA check. TRBV21-1 is termed a pseudogene. The CDR3 consists of 13 residues. This CDR3 reads CATQPGGSYEQYF. The CDR3 bases are TGTGCCACCCAACCAGGGGGGTCCTACGAGCAGTACTTC.

The rearrangement joins TRBV18 to TRBJ2-7; D is perhaps TRBD1 (6 bases). The CDR3 runs 16 residues. Trimming left V 4 bases short and J 7 bases short, with 23 bases between. Looked up from germline, CDR1 is KGHSH and CDR2 is LQKENI. CDR3 sequence reads: CASSLMTGTILGEQYF. CDR3 nucleotides: TGTGCCAGCTCACTGATGACCGGGACAATCCTGGGGGAGCAGTACTTC.

The chain has TRBV10-3 and TRBJ2-3; D possibly matches TRBD1 or TRBD2 (5 bases each). Germline assignment: CDR1 ENHRY and CDR2 SYGVKD. V was shortened by 7 bases and J by 4 bases, with 15 bases between the two germline ends. The length of the CDR3 is 14 residues. This CDR3 is CAITGTLPADTQYF. The CDR3, as DNA: TGTGCCATCACCGGGACCCTCCCGGCAGATACGCAGTATTTT.

Note on this clone: Other DNA sequences in the same sample also yield this CDR3. The V call is TRBV6-5, the J call TRBJ2-3; D assignment may be TRBD1 or TRBD2 (5 bases each). Trimming took 3 bases from V and 0 from J, leaving 7 bases between them. The CDR3 is made up of 14 amino acids. Germline lookup yields CDR1 MNHEY and CDR2 SVGAGI. As DNA, the CDR3 is TGTGCCAGCAGTTATGGGGGTAGCACAGATACGCAGTATTTT. Its protein product is CASSYGGSTDTQYF.

The rearrangement uses TRBV6-6 and TRBJ1-1, with D possibly matching TRBD1 (5 bases). Germline lookup yields CDR1 MNHNY and CDR2 SVGAGI (reference sequence). The CDR3 consists of 13 residues. V gave up 5 bases and J gave up 1 base, with 8 bases separating them. CDR3 bases: TGTGCCAGCAGTCCCCAGGGGAACACTGAAGCTTTCTTT. Translated, it gives CASSPQGNTEAFF.

CDR3 loop: CASSYGTDTYEQYF. The CDR3 DNA sequence: TGTGCCAGCAGTTACGGGACGGATACCTACGAGCAGTACTTC. The chain combines TRBV6-5 with TRBJ2-7; tentatively, D is TRBD1 or TRBD2 (5 bases each). Germline V gene sequence: CDR1 MNHEY, CDR2 SVGAGI. Deletions cut 2 bases from V and 2 bases from J, with 10 bases between. The CDR3 is made up of 14 amino acids.

CDR3 residues: CSVGGGTGGNIQYF. The CDR3 bases are TGCAGCGTTGGAGGGGGCACAGGGGGAAACATTCAGTACTTC. The gene calls are TRBV29-1 and TRBJ2-4; 8 nucleotides align to TRBD1. The CDR3 spans 14 residues. The V and J ends lost 4 bases and 6 bases, in that order; junction bases with no gene match: 8. Germline lookup yields CDR1 SQVTM and CDR2 ANQGSEA.

The chain carries TRBV6-4 and TRBJ2-3; 7 nucleotides match TRBD1. This CDR3 spans 16 amino acids. J lost 0 bases, V lost 7 bases, and 10 bases had no gene match. Germline V lookup: CDR1 MRHNA, CDR2 SNTAGT. The CDR3 protein is CASNVRTGFSTDTQYF. In DNA, the CDR3 is TGTGCCAGCAACGTACGGACAGGTTTTAGCACAGATACGCAGTATTTT.

The CDR3 sequence is CASSSLAGGLADTQYF. CDR3 DNA sequence: TGTGCCAGTAGTAGCCTAGCGGGGGGGCTTGCAGATACGCAGTATTTT. V usage is TRBV19 and J usage is TRBJ2-3, with 12 bases matching TRBD2. Germline V gene lookup returns CDR1 LNHDA and CDR2 SQIVND (reference sequence). V shed 4 bases and J 4 bases; nucleotides not matched to a gene: 6. The CDR3 sequence is 16 residues long.

The V call is TRBV19, the J call TRBJ2-3, with TRBD2 matching 8 bases. Germline V gene lookup returns CDR1 LNHDA and CDR2 SQIVND (reference sequence). Trimming at V came to 3 bases and at J to 6 bases, leaving 2 bases not matched to a gene. The CDR3 consists of 13 residues. The CDR3 DNA reads TGTGCCAGTAGTATCTCGGGGGGGGATACGCAGTATTTT. Translation gives CASSISGGDTQYF.

This sequence joins TRBV4-3 and TRBJ2-7, with 9 bases that match TRBD1. The CDR3 consists of 17 residues. Germline CDR1 LGHNA, CDR2 YSLEER. After removal of 0 bases from V and 5 bases from J, the junction contained 11 bases not matched to a gene. CDR3 bases: TGCGCCAGCAGCCAAGATTTGGCCGGACAGGGGAGAGACGAGCAGTACTTC. Translating gives CASSQDLAGQGRDEQYF.

The rearrangement links TRBV5-4 to TRBJ2-7; D is uncertain. Germline-derived CDR1 and CDR2 are SGHNT and YYREEE (reference sequence). The CDR3 covers 16 residues. Trimming cost V 5 bases and J 2 bases, with 20 bases left between them. The DNA of the CDR3 is TGTGCCAGCAGTTATTCTCGTGGCCCTGGGGCCTACGAGCAGTACTTC. Amino acid sequence: CASSYSRGPGAYEQYF. Looking up the rest from reference TRBV5-4 and TRBJ2-7 gives the full variable domain: ETGVTQSPTHLIKTRGQQVTLRCSSQSGHNTVSWYQQALGQGPQFIFQYYREEENGRGNFPPRFSGLQFPNYSSELNVNALELDDSALYLCASSYSRGPGAYEQYFGPGTRLTVT.

This clone was picked up a small number of times. The CDR3 DNA reads as TGTGCCTGGAGTGGGGGACAGTCGAACACTGAAGCTTTCTTT. Translating gives CAWSGGQSNTEAFF. This chain uses TRBV30 with TRBJ1-1; 7 bases map to TRBD1. Trimming took 1 base from V and 1 from J; bases not matched to a gene: 3. This CDR3 contains 14 residues. Germline V lookup: CDR1 GTSNPN, CDR2 SVGIG (reference sequence).

This clone was detected only a few times. V and J are TRBV30 and TRBJ1-2; D not certain. The V gene's germline CDR1 is GTSNPN and CDR2 SVGIG (reference sequence). The V and J ends lost 3 bases and 1 base respectively, with 9 bases between them. The CDR3 has 13 residues. The CDR3 loop reads CAWSAQFNYGYTF. CDR3 sequence (DNA): TGTGCCTGGAGCGCACAGTTTAACTATGGCTACACCTTC.

The J gene is TRBJ2-3, the V gene TRBV6-6; D not certain. The germline V and J ends were trimmed by 2 bases and 0 bases, with 9 bases remaining between them. The CDR3 loop spans 15 amino acids. Germline lookup yields CDR1 MNHNY and CDR2 SVGAGI (reference sequence). This CDR3 is CASSYGDFSTDTQYF. The CDR3 DNA is TGTGCCAGCAGTTACGGAGACTTTAGCACAGATACGCAGTATTTT.

DNA for the CDR3: TGTGCCAGCAGCCTGCCTTGGACAGGGGGCTATGAGCAGTTCTTC. Protein sequence: CASSLPWTGGYEQFF. This chain links TRBV6-5 with TRBJ2-1; 11 positions agree with TRBD1. Germline values: CDR1 MNHEY, CDR2 SVGAGI. Germline trimming cut 6 bases from V and 8 bases from J; bases unmatched to any gene: 9. This CDR3 has 15 amino acids.

This sequence joins TRBV10-2 and TRBJ1-5; D gene unclear. CDR1 is WSHSY, CDR2 SAAADI, per germline. This CDR3 comprises 15 residues. The V end lost 3 bases, the J end lost 2 bases, and 11 bases lay between the germline ends. The CDR3 loop is CASSESGAGNQPQHF. CDR3 nucleotide sequence: TGCGCCAGCAGTGAAAGCGGAGCGGGCAATCAGCCCCAGCATTTT.

The chain carries TRBV10-3 and TRBJ2-7; D not certain. The germline gives CDR1 ENHRY, CDR2 SYGVKD. The CDR3 runs to 13 residues. The V end lost 0 bases, the J end lost 1 base, and 4 bases lay between the germline ends. The CDR3 here is CAISESRSYEQYF. For the CDR3, the DNA is TGTGCCATCAGTGAGTCGAGGTCCTACGAGCAGTACTTC.

The chain couples TRBV30 to TRBJ2-7; D unclear. Deletions cut 7 bases from V and 3 bases from J, with 10 bases between. The CDR3 consists of 11 residues. The germline V gene has CDR1 GTSNPN and CDR2 SVGIG (reference sequence). CDR3 region: CAFNTGYEQYF. The CDR3 nucleotides read TGTGCCTTCAATACGGGCTACGAGCAGTACTTC.

The V gene is TRBV5-6, the J gene TRBJ1-5; D is ambiguous. The CDR3 loop spans 16 amino acids. Germline-derived CDR1 and CDR2 are SGHDT and YYEEEE. The germline V and J ends were trimmed by 0 bases and 1 base, with 11 bases remaining between them. The CDR3 nucleotides read TGTGCCAGCAGCTTGGCCGGCCGACCCAGCAATCAGCCCCAGCATTTT. Translation gives CASSLAGRPSNQPQHF.

J is TRBJ1-1 and V is TRBV6-5, with no clear D. V was cut by 0 bases and J by 2 bases, with 10 bases left in between. The CDR3 is 15 amino acids. Germline lookup yields CDR1 MNHEY and CDR2 SVGAGI. CDR3 coding DNA: TGTGCCAGCAGTTACTCGGAGGGCGTTAACACTGAAGCTTTCTTT. Its translation is CASSYSEGVNTEAFF.

The chain employs TRBV9 and TRBJ2-1; 9 positions match TRBD2. V was clipped by 3 bases and J by 4 bases; unmatched bases: 2. The CDR3 is 14 residues long. The germline V gene encodes CDR1 SGDLS and CDR2 YYNGEE. The CDR3 DNA reads TGTGCCAGCAGCGGAGGACTAGCGTACAATGAGCAGTTCTTC. Translating gives CASSGGLAYNEQFF.

The chain employs TRBV9 and TRBJ2-3, with D unclear. The V gene's germline CDR1 is SGDLS and CDR2 YYNGEE. V lost 4 bases, J lost 2 bases, and 8 bases lay in between. CDR3 size: 13 residues. The CDR3, as DNA: TGTGCCAGCAGCCGAGTCTTCACAGATACGCAGTATTTT. Translating gives CASSRVFTDTQYF. Looking up the rest from reference TRBV9 and TRBJ2-3 gives the full variable domain: DSGVTQTPKHLITATGQRVTLRCSPRSGDLSVYWYQQSLDQGLQFLIQYYNGEERAKGNILERFSAQQFPDLHSELNLSSLELGDSALYFCASSRVFTDTQYFGPGTRLTVL.

The CDR3 is CASSPQDRGNTEAFF. The CDR3 DNA reads TGTGCCAGCAGTCCTCAGGACAGGGGGAACACTGAAGCTTTCTTT. This chain uses TRBV6-5 with TRBJ1-1; TRBD1 matches 9 bases. This CDR3 comprises 15 residues. CDR1 is MNHEY, CDR2 SVGAGI, per germline. V was pared by 5 bases and J by 1 base, with 5 bases of the junction left unmatched.

The DNA for the CDR3 is TGTGCCAGCAGCTACCGGGGGCTGGTGACCGGGGAGCTGTTTTTT. The encoded protein is CASSYRGLVTGELFF. V gene TRBV27 combines with J gene TRBJ2-2; possibly TRBD1 or TRBD2 for D (6 bases each). The CDR3 spans 15 residues. V was clipped by 6 bases and J by 5 bases, with 16 bases between them. Germline V lookup: CDR1 MNHEY, CDR2 SMNVEV (reference sequence).

The CDR3 coding sequence is TGTGCCACCTACGGACGGCGTACCGGGGAGCTGTTTTTT. Protein sequence: CATYGRRTGELFF. V is TRBV15 and J is TRBJ2-2; D not resolved. V shed 8 bases and J shed 5 bases, with 12 bases lying between them. The CDR3 runs 13 residues. The germline V gene has CDR1 LNHNV and CDR2 YYDKDF (reference sequence).

Points on this clone: Other DNA sequences in this sample translate to the same CDR3. The J gene is TRBJ1-1, the V gene TRBV16; D gene ambiguous. CDR3 length equals 11 residues. Germline V gene sequence: CDR1 KGHSY, CDR2 FQNENV. V lost 2 bases to trimming and J lost 5 bases, with 3 bases between them. CDR3 protein: CASSQRTEAFF. The CDR3 nucleotides are TGTGCCAGCAGCCAACGGACTGAAGCTTTCTTT.

The genes are TRBV30 and TRBJ2-1; 10 nucleotides align to TRBD2. The CDR3 is made up of 16 amino acids. CDR1 and CDR2 (germline): GTSNPN, SVGIG (reference sequence). J gave up 2 bases and V 6 bases, and 10 bases lay outside the gene matches. In DNA form, the CDR3 reads TGTGCCTGCCGGGTAGCGGGGGGTCTAACCTACAATGAGCAGTTCTTC. This gives the protein CACRVAGGLTYNEQFF.